A selection of T cell receptor beta chains follows, all from one sample in a study of identical twins. TCRdb processed the 5' RACE reads anew with MiXCR; each CDR3 protein has one entry. The sample holds some 190,000 distinct CDR3 sequences, about a sixth seen once. These data also formed part of another study, on T cells expressing NK-cell markers.

Sequenced material: CD8+ T cells sorted from blood. These receptor sequences come from a woman younger than 30 in good health. Both conserved end residues are trimmed from each CDR3.

v_call	cdr3_aa
TRBV7-6	ASSLGSLLGNEQF
TRBV12-5	ASGLVLRGDEQF
TRBV20-1	SARPRTTGQGVNYGYT
TRBV5-1	ASSSPTVPGTEQY
TRBV27	ASSLGTSGADTQY
TRBV6-5	ASSYREIQETQY
TRBV5-1	ASSSWTSGAERELF
TRBV14	ASADLNTEAF
TRBV29-1	SVVSPRTYEQY
TRBV2	ASRDDFYGTGGGNEQF
TRBV24-1	ATKGPGRTGTQY
TRBV7-9	ASSLPLRQGMNTEAF
TRBV20-1	SAPSRDSSYEQY
TRBV10-3	AISPGQGGADTQY
TRBV11-2	ASGVGTSSTDTQY
TRBV12-3/TRBV12-4	ASSLREAFYNEQF
TRBV19	ASSQGPEAF
TRBV7-8	ASGDRGPVYGYT
TRBV5-1	ASGATGTSGDLEETQY
TRBV20-1	SARGRPIQETQY
TRBV5-6	ASSPTGQYAGDTQY
TRBV3-1	ASSQLWDRTTSYEQY
TRBV20-1	SARAGRGMDNEQF
TRBV5-1	ASSPDRQETQY
TRBV7-2	ASSGLSGETQY
TRBV6-5	ASSSEGLHNEQF
TRBV5-1	ASSLQGRDEQY
TRBV28	ASGGQGKAVYEQY
TRBV20-1	SRRGQGDHEQF